The 27 T cell receptor beta chains below come from one sample, sequenced in a study of T cell repertoires in MIS-A myocarditis. This table comes from immunoSEQ multiplex PCR, and its TCRdb copy is limited to in-frame clones, with some not included. Among more than 14,000 clones, around two thirds were seen once, and the ten largest hold around 59%. The sample comprised left ventricle heart tissue obtained at autopsy. These receptors all stem from a man aged 18 to 30 with fulminant myocarditis from multisystem inflammatory syndrome in adults (MIS-A) after COVID-19.

This clone showed up just a few times. This chain joins TRBV28 and TRBJ2-2; D is unresolved. Germline V gene lookup returns CDR1 MDHEN and CDR2 SYDVKM. V dropped 4 bases and J dropped 7 bases, with 16 bases sitting between them. CDR3 length: 15 residues. The CDR3 reads CASSSTGIGIGELFF. The CDR3 bases are TGTGCCAGCAGTTCGACGGGTATTGGGATCGGGGAGCTGTTTTTT. Full variable domain (rest looked up from reference TRBV28 and TRBJ2-2): DVKVTQSSRYLVKRTGEKVFLECVQDMDHENMFWYRQDPGLGLRLIYFSYDVKMKEKGDIPEGYSVSREKKERFSLILESASTNQTSMYLCASSSTGIGIGELFFGEGSRLTVL.

This clone was recorded a few times. The chain links TRBV28 to TRBJ2-7; D is possibly TRBD1 (6 bases). The CDR3 covers 13 residues. With 6 bases removed from V and 1 base from J, the gap between germline ends came to 10 bases. Germline CDR1 MDHEN, CDR2 SYDVKM. The chain's CDR3 is CASRYRDSYEQYF. The CDR3 DNA reads as TGTGCCAGCAGATACAGGGATTCCTACGAGCAGTACTTC.

The CDR3 here is CAWGEGVRAFF. CDR3 bases: TGTGCCTGGGGGGAGGGGGTAAGAGCTTTCTTT. The chain employs TRBV30 and TRBJ1-1, with D tentatively TRBD1 (6 bases). Germline V gene lookup returns CDR1 GTSNPN and CDR2 SVGIG (reference sequence). This CDR3 spans 11 amino acids. The V end lost 5 bases, the J end lost 10 bases, and 14 bases lay between the germline ends.

The chain employs TRBV4-3 and TRBJ1-5; the D is unclear. The germline gives CDR1 LGHNA, CDR2 YSLEER. This CDR3 region has 13 residues. Trimming shortened V by 0 bases and J by 7 bases, and 7 bases separated the two germline ends. The CDR3 sequence: CASSQDPGQPQHF. The CDR3 region has the DNA TGCGCCAGCAGCCAAGACCCTGGACAGCCCCAGCATTTT.

The rearrangement joins TRBV3-1 (or the pseudogene TRBV3-2) to TRBJ2-5; D is perhaps TRBD2 (5 bases). The CDR3 has 15 amino acids. With 1 base removed from V and 2 bases from J, the gap between germline ends came to 11 bases. The germline V gene encodes CDR1 LGHDT and CDR2 YNNKEL (reference sequence). This chain's CDR3 is CASSQGLSGQETQYF. In DNA, the CDR3 is TGTGCCAGCAGCCAAGGGTTATCGGGGCAAGAGACCCAGTACTTC.

The chain recombines TRBV5-4 with TRBJ1-4; D unclear. The V gene's germline CDR1 is SGHNT and CDR2 YYREEE (reference sequence). The V and J ends lost 4 bases and 4 bases respectively, with 17 bases between them. CDR3 length equals 16 residues. CDR3 region: CASSPGETLLNEKLFF. In nucleotides, the CDR3 is TGTGCCAGCAGCCCTGGGGAGACCTTACTTAATGAAAAACTGTTTTTT.

The genes are TRBV5-6 and TRBJ1-1; no clear D gene. The germline CDR1 and CDR2 sequences are SGHDT and YYEEEE. The V end was cut by 0 bases, the J end by 4 bases, with 10 bases between. CDR3 size: 14 residues. CDR3 region: CASSLEELSTEAFF. CDR3 coding DNA: TGTGCCAGCAGCTTGGAGGAGCTTTCCACTGAAGCTTTCTTT.

This clone was seen more than once but under ten times. Here the CDR3 DNA reads TGTGCCAGCAGCCGGGACAGGACTAATGAAAAACTGTTTTTT. Protein product: CASSRDRTNEKLFF. The chain employs TRBV5-4 and TRBJ1-4; 8 bases fit TRBD1. The CDR3 is made up of 14 amino acids. Trimming cost V 4 bases and J 2 bases; bases outside gene matches: 1. Per the germline V gene, CDR1 is SGHNT and CDR2 is YYREEE (reference sequence).

This rearrangement joins TRBV6-5 to TRBJ2-1, with D possibly matching TRBD1 (5 bases). V was cut by 6 bases and J by 0 bases, with 12 bases left in between. Germline V gene sequence: CDR1 MNHEY, CDR2 SVGAGI. CDR3 length: 15 residues. The CDR3 bases are TGTGCCAGCAGGGGCAGGGTGAGCTCCTACAATGAGCAGTTCTTC. As protein: CASRGRVSSYNEQFF.

The chain carries TRBV27 and TRBJ2-3, with TRBD1 matching 9 bases. CDR3 length: 15 residues. J gave up 4 bases and V 5 bases, and 7 bases lay outside the gene matches. CDR1 is MNHEY and CDR2 is SMNVEV in the germline V gene (reference sequence). The CDR3 DNA follows: TGTGCCAGCAGTATCTTACAGGGGGCGTCAGATACGCAGTATTTT. Residues: CASSILQGASDTQYF.

A remark on this clone: In the same sample, other DNA sequences code for this CDR3. The genes are TRBV9 and TRBJ2-1; D is ambiguous. The germline V and J ends were trimmed by 0 bases and 10 bases, with 8 bases remaining between them. The germline CDR1 and CDR2 sequences are SGDLS and YYNGEE. CDR3 length equals 12 residues. The CDR3 DNA sequence: TGTGCCAGCAGCGTAGGAAGGACCGAGCAGTTCTTC. This gives the protein CASSVGRTEQFF.

The chain uses TRBV6-6 and TRBJ1-3; the match to TRBD1 covers 9 bases. Per the germline V gene, CDR1 is MNHNY and CDR2 is SVGAGI (reference sequence). The J segment lost 14 bases and the V segment lost 7 bases, leaving 6 bases of the junction unmatched. The CDR3 spans 11 residues. The CDR3, as DNA: TGTGCCAGCAACTGGGACAGGGCTGTATATTTT. Translation gives CASNWDRAVYF.

Only a few counts were recorded for this clone. The V call is TRBV9, the J call TRBJ1-6; 7 bases line up with TRBD1. V trimming: 3 bases; J trimming: 10 bases; junction bases outside the gene matches: 4. CDR3 length: 13 residues. Looked up from germline, CDR1 is SGDLS and CDR2 is YYNGEE. The CDR3 DNA follows: TGTGCCAGCAGCGAACAGGGGTACTCACCCCTCCACTTT. Translating gives CASSEQGYSPLHF.

This clone has just a few counts. The V and J genes are TRBV19 and TRBJ1-5; D is possibly TRBD1 (5 bases). The CDR3 spans 14 residues. V was cut by 8 bases and J by 2 bases, with 13 bases left in between. Germline CDR1 reads LNHDA; CDR2 reads SQIVND (reference sequence). The CDR3 loop is CASRGPFGNQPQHF. In DNA form, the CDR3 reads TGTGCCAGTCGGGGCCCTTTTGGCAATCAGCCCCAGCATTTT.

The chain has TRBV19 and TRBJ1-6; D unresolved. This CDR3 spans 14 amino acids. Germline assignment: CDR1 LNHDA and CDR2 SQIVND (reference sequence). V lost 10 bases, J lost 4 bases, and 14 bases lay in between. CDR3 coding DNA: TGTGCCACCAAGACACGGGAGTATAATTCACCCCTCCACTTT. The encoded protein is CATKTREYNSPLHF.

The genes are TRBV30 and TRBJ2-7; D remains ambiguous. V dropped 3 bases and J dropped 3 bases, with 9 bases sitting between them. The germline CDR1 and CDR2 sequences are GTSNPN and SVGIG (reference sequence). This CDR3 has 12 residues. This chain's CDR3 is CAWRLGIYEQYF. CDR3 in DNA: TGTGCCTGGAGATTAGGGATCTACGAGCAGTACTTC.

The rearrangement uses TRBV11-2 and TRBJ2-7, with TRBD2 as a possible D gene (5 bases). The CDR3 loop spans 17 amino acids. Germline V CDR1 and CDR2: SGHAT, FQNNGV. V was shortened by 1 base and J by 0 bases, with 16 bases between the two germline ends. DNA for the CDR3: TGTGCCAGCAGCTTAGGACTTGGCGGGCCGGACTCCTACGAGCAGTACTTC. It specifies CASSLGLGGPDSYEQYF.

This chain links TRBV15 with TRBJ2-7; D call uncertain. Deletions cut 3 bases from V and 2 bases from J, with 8 bases between. The CDR3 length is 13 residues. From germline, CDR1 is LNHNV and CDR2 YYDKDF (reference sequence). In DNA form, the CDR3 reads TGTGCCACCAGCAGCCGCGTGACCTACGAGCAGTACTTC. It specifies CATSSRVTYEQYF.

The rearrangement uses TRBV6-1 and TRBJ2-7; 8 nucleotides agree with TRBD1. Germline V gene lookup returns CDR1 MNHNS and CDR2 SASEGT. The CDR3 extends over 15 amino acids. V was clipped by 3 bases and J by 0 bases; unmatched bases: 4. CDR3 DNA: TGTGCCAGCAGTGACCGGGACAGGCTCTCCTACGAGCAGTACTTC. Protein sequence: CASSDRDRLSYEQYF.

The rearrangement uses TRBV29-1 and TRBJ2-3; 7 positions match TRBD1. The trim removed 5 bases at V and 2 bases at J, leaving 7 bases unmatched. This CDR3 region has 14 residues. The germline V gene encodes CDR1 SQVTM and CDR2 ANQGSEA. As DNA, the CDR3 is TGCAGCGTTCAGCCGGGACAGCACACAGATACGCAGTATTTT. Translating gives CSVQPGQHTDTQYF.

The chain carries TRBV10-2 and TRBJ1-4; 10 positions match TRBD1. The CDR3 spans 14 residues. The ends lost 6 bases at V and 6 bases at J; junction bases unmatched: 4. Germline V lookup: CDR1 WSHSY, CDR2 SAAADI. The CDR3 coding sequence is TGCGCCAGCAGCCGACAGGGGGCGGATGAAAAACTGTTTTTT. It translates to CASSRQGADEKLFF.

This clone showed up just once. The chain uses TRBV14 and TRBJ1-3; unclear D gene. Germline loops: CDR1 SGHDN, CDR2 FVKESK. Trimming removed 6 bases at V and 3 bases at J, with 9 bases between. The CDR3 is 13 residues long. CDR3 protein: CASRMNLGNTIYF. DNA for the CDR3: TGTGCCAGCAGGATGAACCTTGGAAACACCATATATTTT.

The chain links TRBV7-9 to TRBJ1-2; D is undetermined. Germline loops: CDR1 SEHNR, CDR2 FQNEAQ (reference sequence). The CDR3 is 12 residues long. Trimming took 2 bases from V and 7 from J, leaving 8 bases between them. The CDR3: CASSLFASGYTF. The CDR3 nucleotides read TGTGCCAGCAGCTTATTTGCAAGTGGCTACACCTTC.

This chain links TRBV6-5 with TRBJ1-2; unclear D gene. CDR3 length: 14 residues. Germline CDR1 is MNHEY and CDR2 is SVGAGI. V shed 2 bases and J shed 7 bases, with 14 bases lying between them. In DNA, the CDR3 is TGTGCCAGCAGTTACAAATTTGAACTGGGTGGCTACACCTTC. This gives the protein CASSYKFELGGYTF.

The chain employs TRBV4-1 and TRBJ2-2; possibly TRBD1 for D (6 bases). The V end was cut by 6 bases, the J end by 0 bases, with 11 bases between. The CDR3 runs to 15 residues. Germline values: CDR1 MGHRA, CDR2 YSYEKL. The CDR3 reads CASRPGQPNTGELFF. DNA of the CDR3: TGCGCCAGCAGACCGGGACAACCGAACACCGGGGAGCTGTTTTTT.

This clone was seen once. The CDR3 sequence is CASSSKAGSSYEQYF. CDR3 in DNA: TGTGCCAGCAGCTCCAAGGCGGGGAGCTCCTACGAGCAGTACTTC. The chain couples TRBV7-2 to TRBJ2-7, with a possible D match to TRBD2 (6 bases). This CDR3 is 15 amino acids long. Trimming took off 4 bases at V and 0 bases at J, with 13 bases between the two ends. Germline-derived CDR1 and CDR2 are SGHTA and FQGNSA.

This chain joins TRBV7-3 and TRBJ2-1; TRBD2 matches at 8 bases. Trimming at V came to 5 bases and at J to 7 bases, leaving 4 bases not matched to a gene. The CDR3 loop spans 13 amino acids. Germline CDR1 is SGHTA and CDR2 is FQGTGA. The CDR3 region has the DNA TGTGCCAGCAGCCGAGCGGGAGATAATGAGCAGTTCTTC. Translated, it gives CASSRAGDNEQFF.